This T cell receptor (beta chain) derives from a study of radiotherapy plus CTLA-4 blockade in lung cancer. Here immunoSEQ multiplex PCR was the method, and the copy in TCRdb shows in-frame clones only, minus some. This sample has 75,000 to 100,000 clones, with approximately 78% found just once. The material was peripheral blood, obtained from a patient treated with radiotherapy plus ipilimumab. This sequence originates from a human donor with non-small cell lung cancer who had a partial response to radiotherapy plus ipilimumab.

Written as DNA, the CDR3 is TGTGCCAGCAGTTCGCCTTTACAGGGGGCAGATACGCAGTATTTT. Translation gives CASSSPLQGADTQYF. The chain employs TRBV28 and TRBJ2-3; 8 nucleotides line up with TRBD1. Germline V gene sequence: CDR1 MDHEN, CDR2 SYDVKM. There are 15 residues in the CDR3. The J segment lost 4 bases and the V segment lost 4 bases, leaving 7 bases of the junction unmatched.